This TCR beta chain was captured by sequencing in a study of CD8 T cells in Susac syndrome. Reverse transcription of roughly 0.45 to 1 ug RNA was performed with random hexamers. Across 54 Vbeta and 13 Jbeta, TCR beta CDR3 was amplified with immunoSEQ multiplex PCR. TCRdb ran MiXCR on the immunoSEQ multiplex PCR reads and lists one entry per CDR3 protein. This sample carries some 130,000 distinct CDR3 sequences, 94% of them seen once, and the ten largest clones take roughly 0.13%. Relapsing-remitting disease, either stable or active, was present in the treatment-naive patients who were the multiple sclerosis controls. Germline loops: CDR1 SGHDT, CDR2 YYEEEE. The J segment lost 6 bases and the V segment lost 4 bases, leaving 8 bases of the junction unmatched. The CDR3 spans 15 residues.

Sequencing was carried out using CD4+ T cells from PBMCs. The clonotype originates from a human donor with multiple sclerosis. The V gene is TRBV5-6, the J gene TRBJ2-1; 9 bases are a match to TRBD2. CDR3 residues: CASSRPLAGRNEQFF. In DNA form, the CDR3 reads TGTGCCAGCAGCCGGCCACTAGCGGGCCGCAATGAGCAGTTCTTC.